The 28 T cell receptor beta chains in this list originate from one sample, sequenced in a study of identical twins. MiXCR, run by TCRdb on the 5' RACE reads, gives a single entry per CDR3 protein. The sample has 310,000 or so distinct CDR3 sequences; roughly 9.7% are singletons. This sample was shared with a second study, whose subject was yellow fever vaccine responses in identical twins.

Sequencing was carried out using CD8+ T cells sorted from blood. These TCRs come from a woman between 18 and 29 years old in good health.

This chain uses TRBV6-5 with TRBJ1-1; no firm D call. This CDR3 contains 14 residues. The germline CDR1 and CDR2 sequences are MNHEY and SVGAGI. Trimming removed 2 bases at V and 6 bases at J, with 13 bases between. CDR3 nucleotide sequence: TGTGCCAGCAGTTACAGGGCCGAGAGGCCTGAAGCTTTCTTT. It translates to CASSYRAERPEAFF.

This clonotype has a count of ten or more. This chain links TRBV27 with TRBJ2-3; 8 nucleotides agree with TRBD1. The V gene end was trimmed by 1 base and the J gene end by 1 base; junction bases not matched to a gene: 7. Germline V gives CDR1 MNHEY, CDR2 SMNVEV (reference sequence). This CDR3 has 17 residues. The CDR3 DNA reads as TGTGCCAGCAGTTTATACCCTGGGACAGGTGGCACAGATACGCAGTATTTT. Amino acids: CASSLYPGTGGTDTQYF.

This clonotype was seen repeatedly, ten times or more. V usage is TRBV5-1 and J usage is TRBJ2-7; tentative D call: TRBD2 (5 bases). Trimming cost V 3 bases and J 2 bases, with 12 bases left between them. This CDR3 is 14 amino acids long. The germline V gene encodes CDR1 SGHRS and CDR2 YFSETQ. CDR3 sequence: CASSSSDGTYEQYF. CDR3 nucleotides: TGCGCCAGCAGCTCCTCGGACGGGACCTACGAGCAGTACTTC.

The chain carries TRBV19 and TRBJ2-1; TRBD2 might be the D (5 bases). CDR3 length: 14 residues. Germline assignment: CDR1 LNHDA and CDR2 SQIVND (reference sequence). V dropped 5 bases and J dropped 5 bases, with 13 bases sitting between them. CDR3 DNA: TGTGCCAGTAGTCAAGCCGGGAACCACAATGAGCAGTTCTTC. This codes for CASSQAGNHNEQFF.

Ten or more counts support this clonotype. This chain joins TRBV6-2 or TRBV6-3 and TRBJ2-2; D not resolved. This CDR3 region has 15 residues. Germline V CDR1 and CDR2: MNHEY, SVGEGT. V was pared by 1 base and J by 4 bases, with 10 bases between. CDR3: CASSYFGPLTGELFF. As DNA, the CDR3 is TGTGCCAGCAGTTACTTTGGACCCCTCACCGGGGAGCTGTTTTTT.

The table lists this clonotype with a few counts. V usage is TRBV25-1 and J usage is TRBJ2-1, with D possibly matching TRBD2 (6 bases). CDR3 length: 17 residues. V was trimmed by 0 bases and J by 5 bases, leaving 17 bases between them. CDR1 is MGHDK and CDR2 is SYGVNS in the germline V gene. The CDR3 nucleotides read TGTGCCAGCAGTGAATATCTGTCGGGAGAGGGGCACAATGAGCAGTTCTTC. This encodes CASSEYLSGEGHNEQFF.

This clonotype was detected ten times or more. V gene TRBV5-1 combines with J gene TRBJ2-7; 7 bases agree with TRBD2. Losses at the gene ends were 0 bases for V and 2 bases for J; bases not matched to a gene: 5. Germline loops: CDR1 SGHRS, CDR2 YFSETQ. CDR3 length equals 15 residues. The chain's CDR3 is CASSLEAGQTYEQYF. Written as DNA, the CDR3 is TGCGCCAGCAGCTTGGAAGCGGGGCAAACCTACGAGCAGTACTTC.

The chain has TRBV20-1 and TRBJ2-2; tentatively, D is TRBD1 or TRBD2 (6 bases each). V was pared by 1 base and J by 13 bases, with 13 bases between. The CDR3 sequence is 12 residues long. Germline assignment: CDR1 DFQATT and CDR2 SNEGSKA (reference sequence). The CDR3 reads CSARGLGGVLFF. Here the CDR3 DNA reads TGCAGTGCTAGAGGGTTGGGGGGCGTGCTGTTTTTT.

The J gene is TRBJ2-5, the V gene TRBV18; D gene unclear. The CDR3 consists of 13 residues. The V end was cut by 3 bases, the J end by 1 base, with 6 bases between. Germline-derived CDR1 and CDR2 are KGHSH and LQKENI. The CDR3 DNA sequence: TGTGCCAGCTCACCTTCGGGCCAAGAGACCCAGTACTTC. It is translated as CASSPSGQETQYF.

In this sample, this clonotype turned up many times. CDR3 nucleotide sequence: TGTGCCAGCAGTTTCTCCGACAGTAGCAATCAGCCCCAGCATTTT. Protein product: CASSFSDSSNQPQHF. The chain combines TRBV27 with TRBJ1-5; TRBD1 might be the D (5 bases). Germline assignment: CDR1 MNHEY and CDR2 SMNVEV (reference sequence). With 3 bases removed from V and 0 bases from J, the gap between germline ends came to 9 bases. The CDR3 consists of 15 residues.

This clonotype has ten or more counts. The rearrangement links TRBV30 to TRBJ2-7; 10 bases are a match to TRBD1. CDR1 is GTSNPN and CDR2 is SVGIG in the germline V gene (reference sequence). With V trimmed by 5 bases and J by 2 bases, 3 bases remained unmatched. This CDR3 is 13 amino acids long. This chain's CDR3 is CAWWTGGTYEQYF. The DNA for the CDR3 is TGTGCCTGGTGGACAGGGGGTACCTACGAGCAGTACTTC.

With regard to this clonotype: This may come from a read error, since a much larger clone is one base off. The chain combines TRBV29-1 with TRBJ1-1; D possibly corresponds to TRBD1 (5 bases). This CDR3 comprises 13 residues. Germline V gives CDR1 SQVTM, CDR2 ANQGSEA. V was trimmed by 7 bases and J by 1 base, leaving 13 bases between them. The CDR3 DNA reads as TGCAGCGCTAGTACAGGCTGGAACACTGAAGCTTTCTTT. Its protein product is CSASTGWNTEAFF.

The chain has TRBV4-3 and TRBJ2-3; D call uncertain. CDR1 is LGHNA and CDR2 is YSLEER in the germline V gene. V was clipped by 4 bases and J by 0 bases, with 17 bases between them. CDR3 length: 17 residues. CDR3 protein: CASSPDLGVLSTDTQYF. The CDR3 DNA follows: TGCGCCAGCAGCCCGGATCTAGGCGTCCTTAGCACAGATACGCAGTATTTT.

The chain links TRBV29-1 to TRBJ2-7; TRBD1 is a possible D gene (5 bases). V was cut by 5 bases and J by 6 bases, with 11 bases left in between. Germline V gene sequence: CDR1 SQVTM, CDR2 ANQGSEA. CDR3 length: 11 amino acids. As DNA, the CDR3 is TGCAGCGTTAGGACAAGCCTCGAGCAGTACTTC. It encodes CSVRTSLEQYF.

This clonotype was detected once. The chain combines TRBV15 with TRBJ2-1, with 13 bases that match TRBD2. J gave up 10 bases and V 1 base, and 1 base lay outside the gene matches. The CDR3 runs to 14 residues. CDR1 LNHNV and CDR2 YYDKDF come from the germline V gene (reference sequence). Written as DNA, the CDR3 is TGTGCCACCAGCAGAGGACTAGCGGGGGGAGAGCAGTTCTTC. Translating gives CATSRGLAGGEQFF.

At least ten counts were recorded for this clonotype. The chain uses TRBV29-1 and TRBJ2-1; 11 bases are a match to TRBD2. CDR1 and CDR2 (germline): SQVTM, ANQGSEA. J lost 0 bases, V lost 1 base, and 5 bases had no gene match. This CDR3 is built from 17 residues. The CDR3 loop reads CSVEGLAGSLSYNEQFF. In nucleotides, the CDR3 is TGCAGCGTTGAAGGACTAGCGGGGTCACTCTCCTACAATGAGCAGTTCTTC.

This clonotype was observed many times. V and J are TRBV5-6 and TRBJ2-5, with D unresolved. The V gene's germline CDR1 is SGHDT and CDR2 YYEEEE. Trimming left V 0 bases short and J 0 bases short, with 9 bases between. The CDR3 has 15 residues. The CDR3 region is CASSLVRANQETQYF. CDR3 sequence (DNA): TGTGCCAGCAGCTTGGTGCGAGCGAACCAAGAGACCCAGTACTTC.

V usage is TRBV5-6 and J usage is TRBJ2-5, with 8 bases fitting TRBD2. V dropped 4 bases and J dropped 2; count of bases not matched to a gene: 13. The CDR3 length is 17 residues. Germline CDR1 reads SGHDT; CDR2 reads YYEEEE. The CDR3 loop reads CASSPEGRGAIQETQYF. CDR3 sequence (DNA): TGTGCCAGCAGCCCCGAGGGGCGGGGGGCCATACAAGAGACCCAGTACTTC.

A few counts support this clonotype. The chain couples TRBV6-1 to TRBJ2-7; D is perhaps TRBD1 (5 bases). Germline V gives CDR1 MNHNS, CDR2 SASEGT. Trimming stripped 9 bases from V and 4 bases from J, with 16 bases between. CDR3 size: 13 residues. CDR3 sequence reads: CASKGISGYEQYF. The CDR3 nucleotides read TGTGCCAGTAAGGGGATTAGTGGATACGAGCAGTACTTC.

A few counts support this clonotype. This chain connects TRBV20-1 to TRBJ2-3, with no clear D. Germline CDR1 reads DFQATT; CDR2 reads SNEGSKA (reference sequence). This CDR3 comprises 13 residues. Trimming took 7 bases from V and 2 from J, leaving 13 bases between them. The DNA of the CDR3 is TGCAGTGTATCACAGCCCTACACAGATACGCAGTATTTT. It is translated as CSVSQPYTDTQYF.

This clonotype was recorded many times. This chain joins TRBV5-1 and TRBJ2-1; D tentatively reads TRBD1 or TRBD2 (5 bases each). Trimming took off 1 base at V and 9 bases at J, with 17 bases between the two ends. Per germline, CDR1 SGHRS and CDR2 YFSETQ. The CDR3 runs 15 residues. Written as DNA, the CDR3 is TGCGCCAGCAGCTTGTACGACAGTCGAGAGGGTGAGCAGTTCTTC. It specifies CASSLYDSREGEQFF.

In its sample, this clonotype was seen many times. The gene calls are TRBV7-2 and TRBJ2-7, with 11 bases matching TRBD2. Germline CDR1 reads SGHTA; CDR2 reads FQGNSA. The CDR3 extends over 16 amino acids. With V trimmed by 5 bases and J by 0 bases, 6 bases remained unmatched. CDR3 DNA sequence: TGTGCCAGCAGCCTCCGACTAGCGGGGAGCTCCTACGAGCAGTACTTC. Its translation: CASSLRLAGSSYEQYF.

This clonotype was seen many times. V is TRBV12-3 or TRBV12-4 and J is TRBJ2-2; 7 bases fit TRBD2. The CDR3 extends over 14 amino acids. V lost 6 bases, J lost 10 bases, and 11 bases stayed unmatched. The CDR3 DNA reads TGTGCCAGCAGACTACCGGGACTACGTGTGGAGCTGTTTTTT. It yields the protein CASRLPGLRVELFF.

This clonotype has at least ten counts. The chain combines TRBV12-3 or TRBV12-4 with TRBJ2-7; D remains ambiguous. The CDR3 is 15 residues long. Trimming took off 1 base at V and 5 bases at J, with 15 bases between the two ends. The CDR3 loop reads CASSLGFFMIHEQYF. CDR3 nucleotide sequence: TGTGCCAGCAGTTTAGGATTTTTTATGATCCACGAGCAGTACTTC.

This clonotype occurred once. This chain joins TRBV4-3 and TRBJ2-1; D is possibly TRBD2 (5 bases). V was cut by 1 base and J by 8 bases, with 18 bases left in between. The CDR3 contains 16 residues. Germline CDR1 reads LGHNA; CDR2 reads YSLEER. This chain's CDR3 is CASSQGSSLRIDEQFF. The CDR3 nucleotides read TGCGCCAGCAGCCAAGGTTCTAGCCTACGGATCGATGAGCAGTTCTTC.

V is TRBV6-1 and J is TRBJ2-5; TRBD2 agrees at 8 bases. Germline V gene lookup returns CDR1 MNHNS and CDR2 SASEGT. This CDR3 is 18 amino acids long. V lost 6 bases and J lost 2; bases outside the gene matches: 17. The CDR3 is CASSRRVWELAEQETQYF. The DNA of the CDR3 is TGTGCCAGCAGCAGGAGGGTGTGGGAACTAGCGGAACAAGAGACCCAGTACTTC.

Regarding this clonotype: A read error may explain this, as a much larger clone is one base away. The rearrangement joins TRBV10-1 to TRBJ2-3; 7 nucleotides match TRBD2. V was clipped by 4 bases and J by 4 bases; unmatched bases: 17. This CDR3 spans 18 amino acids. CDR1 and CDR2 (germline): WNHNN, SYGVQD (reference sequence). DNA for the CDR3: TGCGCCAGCAGTGGAATTACTAGCGAGAGGGCCCTGGCAGATACGCAGTATTTT. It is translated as CASSGITSERALADTQYF.

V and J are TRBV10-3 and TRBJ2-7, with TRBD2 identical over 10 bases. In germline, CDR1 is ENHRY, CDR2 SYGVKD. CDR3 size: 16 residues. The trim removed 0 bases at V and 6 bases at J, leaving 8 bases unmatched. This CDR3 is CAISESSQRGGLEQYF. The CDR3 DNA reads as TGTGCCATCAGTGAGTCGTCCCAGCGGGGGGGCCTCGAGCAGTACTTC.